The entry that follows covers one T cell receptor beta chain sequence. Its antigen is still unknown. This record belongs to a study of CXCR3-negative and CXCR3-positive naive CD8 T cells. Overall study findings and caveats: High diversity, comparable across both naive subsets, contrasted with much lower diversity in memory CD8+ cells. Similar TRBV-TRBJ usage characterized naive CXCR3-negative and CXCR3-positive cells; memory cells differed. Comparison of naive cells showed more hydrophobic TRB CDR3s in CXCR3-positive than in CXCR3-negative naive cells.

Within the CD8+ T cell compartment, naive cells were CD45RO-CCR7+CD27+CD95-. UMI labels and 5' RACE were used to prepare the TRB cDNA libraries. Using the 5' RACE reads, TCRdb records one entry per CDR3 protein without DNA. The sample's table shows about 62,000 distinct CDR3 sequences. The CDR3 has 14 residues. Germline-derived CDR1 and CDR2 are SQVTM and ANQGSEA. This TCR derives from a human donor in good health. Some clones in this sample may be carry-over from other donors' samples. Sequencing used naive CXCR3- CD8+ T cells from blood. Specified subset: CD45RO-CCR7+CD27+CD95- naive CD8+ T cells lacking CXCR3 (TNR3-). The rearrangement uses TRBV29-1 and TRBJ2-2; the D call of TRBD1 rests on TCRdb alone, since no DNA is present to check it. CDR3 loop: CSVERDSNTGELFF.